This TCR beta chain is drawn from a study of vaccination effects on CD4 cells after COVID-19. The wider study: Of the BNT162b2 and mRNA-1273 vaccines, participants received two doses of one or the other. Study-wide points: Both infection-induced and vaccine-induced clones contracted markedly at late post-vaccination timepoints.

The CDR3 has 14 residues. Germline V gene lookup returns CDR1 MNHNY and CDR2 SVGAGI (reference sequence). V was pared by 7 bases and J by 6 bases, with 17 bases between. Points on this clone: Its antigen is unidentified.

Viral peptide pool expansion of antigen-specific CD4+ T cells preceded sequencing in the ViraFEST assay. Culturing for roughly 10 days preceded CD4+ T cell isolation. This individual contracted SARS-CoV-2 between March and December 2020, as verified by PCR. PBMC cultures contained about 2 million cells per well, approximately 10 IU/ml IL-2 and around 9.9 ug/ml peptides. An HIV-1 Nef peptide pool served as the negative control culture. The assay was immunoSEQ multiplex PCR, and TCRdb's table has in-frame clones only and misses some. Here the sample spans more than 45,000 clones, more than 75% being singletons.

The chain joins TRBV6-6 to TRBJ2-3; no clear D gene. The specimen comprised CD4+ T cells from PBMCs cultured with HIV peptides, sampled before COVID-19 vaccination. Sample subset: HIV-1 Nef peptide pool negative control/reference culture. The clonotype was recovered from a human donor who had a prior SARS-CoV-2 infection. The CDR3 loop is CASMPGPSRDTQYF. In nucleotides, the CDR3 is TGTGCCAGCATGCCGGGCCCTTCTCGTGATACGCAGTATTTT.